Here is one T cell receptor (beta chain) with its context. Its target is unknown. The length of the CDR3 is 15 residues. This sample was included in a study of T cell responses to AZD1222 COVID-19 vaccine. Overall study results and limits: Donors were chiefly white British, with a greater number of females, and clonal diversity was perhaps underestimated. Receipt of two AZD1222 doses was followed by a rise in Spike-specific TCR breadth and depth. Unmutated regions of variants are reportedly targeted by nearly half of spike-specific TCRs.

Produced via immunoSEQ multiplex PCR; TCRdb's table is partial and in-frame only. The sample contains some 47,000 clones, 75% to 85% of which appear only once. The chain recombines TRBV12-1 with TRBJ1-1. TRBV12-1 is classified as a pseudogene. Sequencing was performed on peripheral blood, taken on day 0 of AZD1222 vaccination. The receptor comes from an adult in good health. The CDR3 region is CASSPTRPKNTEAFF. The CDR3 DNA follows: TGTGCCAGCAGTCCGACGAGACCCAAGAACACTGAAGCTTTCTTT.